These 28 T cell receptor beta chains originate from one sample sequenced in a study of T cells in Graves' hyperthyroidism and ophthalmopathy. RNA transcripts provided the source from which TCR beta CDR3 regions were amplified. HTBI primers were the set used in a first-round RT-PCR of the TCR CDR3. A single record per CDR3 protein comes from TCRdb applying MiXCR to the multiplex PCR reads. The sample shows some 560,000 distinct CDR3 sequences, 13% to 15% of them seen only once. Sequences were obtained from blood. Every receptor here comes from a woman between 40 and 50 years old with Graves' hyperthyroidism.

This clonotype was recorded at least ten times. The chain is built from TRBV28 and TRBJ2-6, with D unresolved. Germline V CDR1 and CDR2: MDHEN, SYDVKM. This CDR3 spans 12 amino acids. V was trimmed by 3 bases and J by 3 bases, leaving 0 bases between them. CDR3 sequence: CASSFGANVLTF. CDR3 in DNA: TGTGCCAGCAGTTTTGGGGCCAACGTCCTGACTTTC.

This clonotype was observed a few times. This sequence joins TRBV6-5 and TRBJ1-4, with 9 bases fitting TRBD1. From germline, CDR1 is MNHEY and CDR2 SVGAGI. V was clipped by 2 bases and J by 6 bases; unmatched bases: 1. The CDR3 is made up of 14 amino acids. The CDR3 sequence is CASSYGTGYEKLFF. In nucleotides, the CDR3 is TGTGCCAGCAGTTACGGGACAGGGTATGAAAAACTGTTTTTT.

This clonotype has ten or more counts. V usage is TRBV27 and J usage is TRBJ2-7, with 10 bases aligning to TRBD1. The CDR3 runs 15 residues. Per the germline V gene, CDR1 is MNHEY and CDR2 is SMNVEV (reference sequence). V trimming: 7 bases; J trimming: 4 bases; junction bases outside the gene matches: 10. CDR3 nucleotides: TGTGCCAGCACCAATGCCGGGACAGGGGCATACGAGCAGTACTTC. This gives the protein CASTNAGTGAYEQYF.

The sample holds a few counts of this clonotype. The chain uses TRBV20-1 and TRBJ1-5, with TRBD1 matching 10 bases. V lost 2 bases, J lost 5 bases, and 9 bases stayed unmatched. The CDR3 is 16 amino acids. From germline, CDR1 is DFQATT and CDR2 SNEGSKA (reference sequence). CDR3 DNA: TGCAGTGCTAGAATGAAGGACAGGGGGGCCGATCAGCCCCAGCATTTT. Protein product: CSARMKDRGADQPQHF.

This clonotype was detected a few times. The chain carries TRBV5-4 and TRBJ1-6; possible D gene TRBD1, 6 bases. The CDR3 sequence is 15 residues long. Germline-derived CDR1 and CDR2 are SGHNT and YYREEE (reference sequence). Trimming pared 4 bases from V and 3 bases from J, leaving 11 bases between. As DNA, the CDR3 is TGTGCCAGCAGCGCAGGGGCGTACTATAATTCACCCCTCCACTTT. Translation: CASSAGAYYNSPLHF.

This clonotype was found many times. The chain joins TRBV29-1 to TRBJ2-3; 8 nucleotides agree with TRBD2. Germline V gene lookup returns CDR1 SQVTM and CDR2 ANQGSEA. The ends lost 5 bases at V and 1 base at J; junction bases unmatched: 5. The CDR3 consists of 14 residues. The CDR3 reads CSVWPGLGTDTQYF. For the CDR3, the DNA is TGCAGCGTTTGGCCGGGACTAGGCACAGATACGCAGTATTTT.

Many counts were recorded for this clonotype. This rearrangement joins TRBV5-1 to TRBJ1-5; TRBD1 is a possible D gene (5 bases). Germline V gene lookup returns CDR1 SGHRS and CDR2 YFSETQ. The CDR3 contains 14 residues. Trimming left V 4 bases short and J 5 bases short, with 13 bases between. CDR3 nucleotides: TGCGCCAGCAGCAACCGGGACTTGTATCAGCCCCAGCATTTT. It codes for CASSNRDLYQPQHF.

Details on this clonotype: This could be a read error, since a much larger clone is one nucleotide away. The V call is TRBV5-1, the J call TRBJ2-1; possible D gene TRBD2, 5 bases. V was shortened by 7 bases and J by 4 bases, with 18 bases between the two germline ends. The CDR3 is 15 residues long. The V gene's germline CDR1 is SGHRS and CDR2 YFSETQ. The CDR3 sequence: CASLKVPAEYNEQFF. In DNA, the CDR3 is TGCGCCAGCCTCAAGGTCCCAGCGGAATACAATGAGCAGTTCTTC.

With regard to this clonotype: This is likely a read error, given that the CDR3 carries no conserved phenylalanine or tryptophan at its end. The chain is built from TRBV7-2 and TRBJ2-1; no clear D gene. Germline loops: CDR1 SGHTA, CDR2 FQGNSA. CDR3 size: 13 residues. The CDR3 bases are TGTGCCAGCAAAGTCAACTCCTGCAATGAGCAGTTCCTC. Encoded protein: CASKVNSCNEQFL.

This clonotype was seen at least ten times. The J gene is TRBJ1-6, the V gene TRBV30, with D unclear. V was cut by 4 bases and J by 9 bases, with 13 bases left in between. Germline CDR1 GTSNPN, CDR2 SVGIG (reference sequence). There are 13 residues in the CDR3. CDR3 sequence (DNA): TGTGCCTGGACCGAACAGTCTGGTTCACCCCTCCACTTT. It specifies CAWTEQSGSPLHF. The full variable domain, rest sourced from reference TRBV30 and TRBJ1-6, is SQTIHQWPATLVQPVGSPLSLECTVEGTSNPNLYWYRQAAGRGLQLLFYSVGIGQISSEVPQNLSASRPQDRQFILSSKKLLLSDSGFYLCAWTEQSGSPLHFGNGTRLTVT.

This clonotype showed up many times. As DNA, the CDR3 is TGTGCCAGCAGCAAAGGACTAGCGGGACCCTACAATGAGCAGTTCTTC. The encoded protein is CASSKGLAGPYNEQFF. J is TRBJ2-1 and V is TRBV9, with 12 bases lining up with TRBD2. The CDR3 spans 16 residues. The V gene end was trimmed by 4 bases and the J gene end by 2 bases; junction bases not matched to a gene: 4. CDR1 is SGDLS, CDR2 YYNGEE, per germline.

This rearrangement joins TRBV5-5 to TRBJ1-3; D unclear. The CDR3 is made up of 16 amino acids. CDR1 is SGHKS, CDR2 YYEKEE, per germline (reference sequence). V was pared by 2 bases and J by 4 bases, with 16 bases between. CDR3 nucleotide sequence: TGTGCCAGCAGCTTAAATACCGCCACCTCCGGAAACACCATATATTTT. Protein: CASSLNTATSGNTIYF.

V and J are TRBV19 and TRBJ1-5; TRBD1 aligns across 8 bases. This CDR3 comprises 16 residues. CDR1 and CDR2 from the germline V gene are LNHDA and SQIVND (reference sequence). V dropped 5 bases and J dropped 3; count of bases not matched to a gene: 9. CDR3 DNA: TGTGCCAGTAGTCCGACGGGACAGGTACTCAATCAGCCCCAGCATTTT. Protein sequence: CASSPTGQVLNQPQHF.

This clonotype was detected ten times or more. V and J are TRBV11-1 and TRBJ2-5; D is ambiguous. This CDR3 is 15 amino acids long. The germline CDR1 and CDR2 sequences are SGHAT and FQDESV (reference sequence). The germline V and J ends were trimmed by 5 bases and 0 bases, with 13 bases remaining between them. For the CDR3, the DNA is TGTGCCAGCAGCCCCATGTTGGGAAACCAAGAGACCCAGTACTTC. This encodes CASSPMLGNQETQYF.

This clonotype occurred a few times. This chain connects TRBV28 to TRBJ1-2, with D possibly being TRBD1 (5 bases). The length of the CDR3 is 13 residues. The germline V gene has CDR1 MDHEN and CDR2 SYDVKM. V was shortened by 10 bases and J by 2 bases, with 14 bases between the two germline ends. For the CDR3, the DNA is TGTGCCACCTTCGGGACGGAGAACTATGGCTACACCTTC. Encoded protein: CATFGTENYGYTF.

In the case of this clonotype: A much larger clone lies a single base off, so this may be a read error. The rearrangement uses TRBV2 and TRBJ1-4, with D unresolved. The CDR3 is 15 amino acids. The V gene lost 5 bases and the J gene lost 0 bases, with 10 bases spanning the gap. Germline CDR1 reads SNHLY; CDR2 reads FYNNEI. The CDR3 DNA is TGTGCCAGCAGTAAGGAATCTTCAACTAATGAAAAACTGTTTTTT. Amino acid sequence: CASSKESSTNEKLFF. The complete variable domain, with remaining parts taken from reference TRBV2 and TRBJ1-4, reads EPEVTQTPSHQVTQMGQEVILRCVPISNHLYFYWYRQILGQKVEFLVSFYNNEISEKSEIFDDQFSVERPDGSNFTLKIRSTKLEDSAMYFCASSKESSTNEKLFFGSGTQLSVL.

Regarding this clonotype: A much larger clone sits a single nucleotide away, making a read error possible. J is TRBJ2-5 and V is TRBV6-2 or TRBV6-3; 8 bases match TRBD1. Gene TRBJ2-1 matches the end of the DNA better, so the J call may be wrong. Germline V gives CDR1 MNHEY, CDR2 SVGEGT. The CDR3 sequence is 14 residues long. The CDR3 nucleotides read TGTGCCAGCAGTTCGGACAGGGAGCAAGAGACCCAGTTCTTC. It specifies CASSSDREQETQFF.

The table lists this clonotype with many counts. The chain combines TRBV16 with TRBJ2-5; 10 bases are shared with TRBD2. The germline gives CDR1 KGHSY, CDR2 FQNENV. This CDR3 is built from 16 residues. V trimming: 3 bases; J trimming: 0 bases; junction bases outside the gene matches: 4. In nucleotides, the CDR3 is TGTGCCAGCAGCCATTTTACTAGCGGGAACCAAGAGACCCAGTACTTC. Protein product: CASSHFTSGNQETQYF.

The DNA of the CDR3 is TGTGCCTCGTTACCGGGGGGCCTGGCTGAAGCTTTCTTT. This encodes CASLPGGLAEAFF. The chain joins TRBV2 to TRBJ1-1; the D gene is possibly TRBD1 (6 bases). The length of the CDR3 is 13 residues. V was shortened by 11 bases and J by 6 bases, with 19 bases between the two germline ends. Germline values: CDR1 SNHLY, CDR2 FYNNEI.

This clonotype came up many times. The V gene is TRBV12-3 or TRBV12-4, the J gene TRBJ1-5; D not resolved. Trimming stripped 5 bases from V and 5 bases from J, with 19 bases between. The CDR3 extends over 16 amino acids. CDR3: CASSPGPPKDHQPQHF. Written as DNA, the CDR3 is TGTGCCAGCAGTCCTGGGCCCCCGAAGGACCATCAGCCCCAGCATTTT.

The table lists this clonotype with many counts. The gene calls are TRBV28 and TRBJ2-7; D may be TRBD2 (5 bases). This CDR3 comprises 11 residues. Germline CDR1 is MDHEN and CDR2 is SYDVKM. Deletions cut 4 bases from V and 7 bases from J, with 8 bases between. This chain's CDR3 is CASSSREEQYF. The CDR3 coding sequence is TGTGCCAGCAGTTCTCGGGAAGAGCAGTACTTC.

This clonotype was counted many times. The rearrangement joins TRBV20-1 to TRBJ1-1, with 9 positions matching TRBD1. CDR1 and CDR2 (germline): DFQATT, SNEGSKA (reference sequence). The CDR3 length is 13 residues. V was clipped by 5 bases and J by 1 base; unmatched bases: 2. CDR3 region: CSAGQGRNTEAFF. For the CDR3, the DNA is TGCAGTGCTGGACAGGGGAGGAACACTGAAGCTTTCTTT.

The chain couples TRBV9 to TRBJ1-2, with TRBD1 matching over 11 bases. The length of the CDR3 is 16 residues. The V gene's germline CDR1 is SGDLS and CDR2 YYNGEE. Trimming removed 4 bases from V and 6 bases from J; junction bases left unmatched: 11. CDR3 nucleotide sequence: TGTGCCAGCAGCCCCAGACCGGGACAGGGGGGAAATGGCTACACCTTC. Translation: CASSPRPGQGGNGYTF.

There are many counts of this clonotype. The J gene is TRBJ2-5, the V gene TRBV3-1, with 8 bases identical to TRBD1. J gave up 5 bases and V 1 base, and 3 bases lay outside the gene matches. CDR1 is LGHDT, CDR2 YNNKEL, per germline (reference sequence). This CDR3 is built from 14 residues. The CDR3 spells CASSQGQGMETQYF. As DNA, the CDR3 is TGTGCCAGCAGCCAAGGACAGGGGATGGAGACCCAGTACTTC.

This clonotype showed up many times. The V call is TRBV18, the J call TRBJ2-1; 14 nucleotides line up with TRBD2. V gave up 3 bases and J gave up 8 bases; unmatched junction bases: 12. Germline lookup yields CDR1 KGHSH and CDR2 LQKENI. The length of the CDR3 is 18 residues. The CDR3 is CASSPSIPGTSGSHEQFF. The CDR3 DNA follows: TGTGCCAGCTCACCTAGCATCCCCGGGACTAGCGGGAGCCATGAGCAGTTCTTC.

Note on this clonotype: A single base separates this from a much larger clone, so it may be a read error. This chain joins TRBV9 and TRBJ2-3; TRBD1 matches 8 bases. Germline CDR1 reads SGDLS; CDR2 reads YYNGEE. This CDR3 contains 15 residues. V lost 4 bases, J lost 5 bases, and 9 bases stayed unmatched. CDR3: CASSKRQGIRDTQYF. DNA of the CDR3: TGTGCCAGCAGCAAGAGACAGGGGATTAGAGATACGCAGTATTTT.

The chain joins TRBV29-1 to TRBJ2-1; D not resolved. Germline loops: CDR1 SQVTM, CDR2 ANQGSEA. This CDR3 region has 13 residues. V was shortened by 7 bases and J by 3 bases, with 13 bases between the two germline ends. The CDR3 DNA is TGCAGCGCCCAACCCACTAACTACAATGAGCAGTTCTTC. This gives the protein CSAQPTNYNEQFF.

This clonotype came up many times. V usage is TRBV2 and J usage is TRBJ2-7; 8 bases are shared with TRBD2. The CDR3 has 13 residues. Germline V CDR1 and CDR2: SNHLY, FYNNEI. The V segment lost 9 bases and the J segment 3 bases; nucleotides outside the gene matches: 7. The CDR3 nucleotides read TGTGCCAGGGGAAGCGGGGGCGGCTACGAGCAGTACTTC. Amino acid sequence: CARGSGGGYEQYF.